This T cell receptor (beta chain) was captured in a study of blood T cell repertoires in COVID-19. On the study more broadly: The United States, Italy and Spain provided the acute and convalescent COVID-19 samples. Nucleic acid was either cDNA or gDNA, and it came from T cells, B-cell-depleted T cells, or PBMCs.

Study processing details: Nucleated cell number was recorded as an estimate derived from reference gene primer amplification. Sequencing was performed with immunoSEQ multiplex PCR; in TCRdb, only in-frame clones are kept and a portion is missing. Clone size and V and J calls were adopted from that table, with D and trimming inferred from the DNA. Of 65,000 to 80,000 clones listed, roughly four fifths are singletons. The CDR3 totals 13 residues. Germline values: CDR1 MNHEY, CDR2 SVGAGI. Trimming left V 0 bases short and J 9 bases short, with 9 bases between. The chain is built from TRBV6-5 and TRBJ2-4, with a possible D match to TRBD2 (6 bases). The source is a human donor in a cohort sampled during active COVID-19. Sample: peripheral blood. CDR3 residues: CASSYSIGGIQYF. CDR3 bases: TGTGCCAGCAGTTACTCGATCGGGGGCATTCAGTACTTC.